Presented here are 15 T cell receptor beta chains from one specimen sequenced in a study of T cells in Graves' hyperthyroidism and ophthalmopathy. RNA transcripts were the template for amplifying TCR beta CDR3 regions. TCR CDR3 underwent first-round RT-PCR with the HTBI primer set. One entry per CDR3 protein, called by TCRdb with MiXCR from the multiplex PCR reads. This sample has some 270,000 distinct CDR3 sequences, with 10% to 15% found just once. The sequenced sample consisted of blood. These TCRs come from a woman aged 25 to 39 with Graves' hyperthyroidism that later progressed to Graves' ophthalmopathy.

The V and J genes are TRBV7-2 and TRBJ2-2; 9 bases match TRBD1. Trimming cost V 5 bases and J 5 bases; bases outside gene matches: 9. Per germline, CDR1 SGHTA and CDR2 FQGNSA. The CDR3 is made up of 16 amino acids. CDR3 amino acids: CASSVPGQGETGELFF. CDR3 DNA: TGTGCCAGCAGCGTACCGGGACAGGGAGAAACCGGGGAGCTGTTTTTT.

This clonotype was seen only a few times. This chain joins TRBV9 and TRBJ2-7; possible D gene TRBD2, 6 bases. Trimming shortened V by 0 bases and J by 2 bases, and 9 bases separated the two germline ends. CDR1 and CDR2 (germline): SGDLS, YYNGEE. This CDR3 region has 14 residues. CDR3 amino acids: CASSVAGAAYEQYF. CDR3 nucleotide sequence: TGTGCCAGCAGCGTAGCGGGAGCGGCCTACGAGCAGTACTTC.

The chain carries TRBV7-3 and TRBJ2-3; D is possibly TRBD2 (6 bases). Trimming took 2 bases from V and 3 from J, leaving 18 bases between them. The CDR3 runs to 17 residues. Per the germline V gene, CDR1 is SGHTA and CDR2 is FQGTGA. This chain's CDR3 is CASSLAGPLGRTDTQYF. The CDR3 DNA is TGTGCCAGCAGCTTAGCGGGACCATTGGGGAGGACAGATACGCAGTATTTT.

This clonotype has a count of ten or more. This sequence joins TRBV12-3 or TRBV12-4 and TRBJ2-3, with 9 bases that match TRBD2. The V and J ends lost 6 bases and 2 bases, in that order; junction bases with no gene match: 3. This CDR3 has 14 amino acids. The CDR3 nucleotides are TGTGCCAGCAGCCGACTAGCGGTCACAGATACGCAGTATTTT. Translating gives CASSRLAVTDTQYF.

In its sample, this clonotype was seen many times. The rearrangement joins TRBV27 to TRBJ2-3; 10 bases fit TRBD2. This CDR3 is 15 amino acids long. Unmatched junction bases numbered 4, after V lost 5 bases and J lost 2 bases. The germline CDR1 and CDR2 sequences are MNHEY and SMNVEV (reference sequence). CDR3 amino acids: CASSIGLAVTDTQYF. CDR3 DNA: TGTGCCAGCAGTATCGGACTAGCGGTCACAGATACGCAGTATTTT.

This clonotype was seen a handful of times. The chain joins TRBV7-3 to TRBJ2-5; a possible D gene is TRBD2 (5 bases). Germline CDR1 and CDR2: SGHTA and FQGTGA. The V end lost 2 bases, the J end lost 7 bases, and 17 bases lay between the germline ends. CDR3 length equals 15 residues. DNA for the CDR3: TGTGCCAGCAGCTTAGAATGGGCGGGCCTCGGGACCCAGTACTTC. Protein: CASSLEWAGLGTQYF.

There are a few counts of this clonotype. The chain is built from TRBV27 and TRBJ2-2; maybe TRBD2 (5 bases). Germline V gives CDR1 MNHEY, CDR2 SMNVEV (reference sequence). The germline V and J ends were trimmed by 0 bases and 4 bases, with 9 bases remaining between them. The CDR3 is made up of 15 amino acids. In DNA form, the CDR3 reads TGTGCCAGCAGTTTATCTTGGACTTCCACCGGGGAGCTGTTTTTT. This gives the protein CASSLSWTSTGELFF.

This clonotype was seen at least ten times. The CDR3 protein is CASSLTGVATEAFF. The CDR3 DNA sequence: TGTGCCAGCAGTTTGACAGGGGTTGCGACTGAAGCTTTCTTT. V is TRBV28 and J is TRBJ1-1; 8 bases match TRBD1. CDR3 size: 14 residues. Looked up from germline, CDR1 is MDHEN and CDR2 is SYDVKM. J gave up 5 bases and V 3 bases, and 5 bases lay outside the gene matches. Full variable domain (remainder filled in from reference TRBV28 and TRBJ1-1): DVKVTQSSRYLVKRTGEKVFLECVQDMDHENMFWYRQDPGLGLRLIYFSYDVKMKEKGDIPEGYSVSREKKERFSLILESASTNQTSMYLCASSLTGVATEAFFGQGTRLTVV.

This clonotype has at least ten counts. V usage is TRBV20-1 and J usage is TRBJ2-1; 8 nucleotides align to TRBD1. The V segment lost 5 bases and the J segment 5 bases; nucleotides outside the gene matches: 2. Germline V CDR1 and CDR2: DFQATT, SNEGSKA (reference sequence). The CDR3 consists of 12 residues. Here the CDR3 reads CSAHRGDNEQFF. CDR3 DNA sequence: TGCAGTGCTCACAGGGGGGACAATGAGCAGTTCTTC.

This clonotype has ten or more counts. The genes are TRBV10-3 and TRBJ1-1; a possible D gene is TRBD1 (6 bases). The germline gives CDR1 ENHRY, CDR2 SYGVKD. Trimming took off 2 bases at V and 11 bases at J, with 21 bases between the two ends. The CDR3 sequence is 15 residues long. CDR3: CAISEPTMEQGWAFF. CDR3 nucleotides: TGTGCCATCAGTGAGCCGACGATGGAACAGGGTTGGGCTTTCTTT.

This clonotype has at least ten counts. The gene calls are TRBV6-1 and TRBJ2-1, with 8 bases lining up with TRBD2. Germline V lookup: CDR1 MNHNS, CDR2 SASEGT. V lost 6 bases to trimming and J lost 7 bases; unmatched junction nucleotides: 17. The CDR3 runs 17 residues. CDR3 residues: CASRQLSGTSGTNEQFF. The CDR3 DNA is TGTGCCAGCAGACAACTATCGGGCACTAGCGGTACTAATGAGCAGTTCTTC.

This clonotype was seen ten or more times. V usage is TRBV7-2 and J usage is TRBJ2-7; D gene unclear. There are 14 residues in the CDR3. Trimming removed 1 base at V and 5 bases at J, with 12 bases between. CDR1 and CDR2 (germline): SGHTA, FQGNSA. CDR3 residues: CASSLVGIGDEQYF. CDR3 DNA: TGTGCCAGCAGCTTAGTTGGGATAGGTGACGAGCAGTACTTC. The full variable domain, with the rest looked up from reference TRBV7-2 and TRBJ2-7, is GAGVSQSPSNKVTEKGKDVELRCDPISGHTALYWYRQSLGQGLEFLIYFQGNSAPDKSGLPSDRFSAERTGGSVSTLTIQRTQQEDSAVYLCASSLVGIGDEQYFGPGTRLTVT.

This clonotype was counted many times. The rearrangement uses TRBV7-2 and TRBJ2-3; 7 bases are shared with TRBD2. J was trimmed by 0 bases and V by 6 bases; bases with no gene match: 3. This CDR3 comprises 14 residues. The V gene's germline CDR1 is SGHTA and CDR2 FQGNSA. The DNA for the CDR3 is TGTGCCAGCAGGCGGGAGCGCAGCACAGATACGCAGTATTTT. Translated: CASRRERSTDTQYF.

V usage is TRBV7-2 and J usage is TRBJ1-5, with D possibly matching TRBD1 (5 bases). This CDR3 is 13 amino acids long. Germline V gene data show CDR1 as SGHTA and CDR2 as FQGNSA. The V and J ends lost 5 bases and 9 bases respectively, with 14 bases between them. This CDR3 reads CASSAGTWGPQHF. The CDR3 DNA follows: TGTGCCAGCAGCGCCGGGACTTGGGGGCCCCAGCATTTT.

The rearrangement uses TRBV3-1 and TRBJ2-5; a possible D gene is TRBD2 (5 bases). Trimming shortened V by 4 bases and J by 4 bases, and 19 bases separated the two germline ends. This CDR3 comprises 16 residues. Germline lookup yields CDR1 LGHDT and CDR2 YNNKEL (reference sequence). The CDR3 nucleotides read TGTGCCAGCAGCCCGCAGACTAACGGGAAAGGAGAGACCCAGTACTTC. Protein product: CASSPQTNGKGETQYF.